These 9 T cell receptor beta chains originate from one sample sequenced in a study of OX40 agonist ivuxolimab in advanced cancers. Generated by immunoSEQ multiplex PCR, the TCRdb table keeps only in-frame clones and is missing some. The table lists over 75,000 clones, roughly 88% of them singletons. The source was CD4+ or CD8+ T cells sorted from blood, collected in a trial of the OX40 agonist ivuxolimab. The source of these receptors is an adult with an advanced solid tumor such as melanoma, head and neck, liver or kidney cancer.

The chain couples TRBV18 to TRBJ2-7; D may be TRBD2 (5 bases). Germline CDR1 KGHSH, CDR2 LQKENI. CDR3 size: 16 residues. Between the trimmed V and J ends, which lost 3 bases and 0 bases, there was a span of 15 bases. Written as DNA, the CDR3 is TGTGCCAGCTCACCCCAGAGGGCGGCTCTCTCCTACGAGCAGTACTTC. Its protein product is CASSPQRAALSYEQYF.

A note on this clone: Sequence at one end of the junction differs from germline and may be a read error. CDR3 region: CASRGEYLGSSF. CDR3 bases: TGTGCCAGCAGGGGAGAGTATCTGGGCAGCTCGTTC. The rearrangement uses TRBV6-4 and TRBJ2-7, with TRBD2 as a possible D gene (5 bases). The germline CDR1 and CDR2 sequences are MRHNA and SNTAGT. The CDR3 consists of 12 residues.

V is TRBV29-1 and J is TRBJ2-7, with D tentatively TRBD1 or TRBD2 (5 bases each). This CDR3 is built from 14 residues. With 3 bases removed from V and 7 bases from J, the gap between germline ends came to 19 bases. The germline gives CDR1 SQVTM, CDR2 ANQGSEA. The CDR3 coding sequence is TGCAGCGTTGAGGCCCCGACCGACGAGGGGGAGCAGTACTTC. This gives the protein CSVEAPTDEGEQYF.

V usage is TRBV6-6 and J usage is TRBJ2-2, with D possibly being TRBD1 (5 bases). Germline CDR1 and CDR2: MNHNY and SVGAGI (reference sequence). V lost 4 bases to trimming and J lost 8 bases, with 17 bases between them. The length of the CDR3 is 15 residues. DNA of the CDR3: TGTGCCAGCAGTTCGCTGATCCGACAGTCGGGGGAGCTGTTTTTT. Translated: CASSSLIRQSGELFF.

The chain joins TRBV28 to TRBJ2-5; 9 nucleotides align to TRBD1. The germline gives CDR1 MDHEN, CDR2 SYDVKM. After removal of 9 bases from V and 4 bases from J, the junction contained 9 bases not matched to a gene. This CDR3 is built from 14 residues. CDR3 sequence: CASKAGTGTETQYF. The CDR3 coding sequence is TGTGCCAGTAAGGCTGGGACAGGGACAGAGACCCAGTACTTC. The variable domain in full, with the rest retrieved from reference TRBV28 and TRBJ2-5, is DVKVTQSSRYLVKRTGEKVFLECVQDMDHENMFWYRQDPGLGLRLIYFSYDVKMKEKGDIPEGYSVSREKKERFSLILESASTNQTSMYLCASKAGTGTETQYFGPGTRLLVL.

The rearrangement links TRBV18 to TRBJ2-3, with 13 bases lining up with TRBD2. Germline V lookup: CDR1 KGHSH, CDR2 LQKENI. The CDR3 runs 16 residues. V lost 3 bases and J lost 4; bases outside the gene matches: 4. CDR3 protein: CASSPRTSGSADTQYF. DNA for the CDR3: TGTGCCAGCTCACCCCGGACTAGCGGGAGCGCAGATACGCAGTATTTT.

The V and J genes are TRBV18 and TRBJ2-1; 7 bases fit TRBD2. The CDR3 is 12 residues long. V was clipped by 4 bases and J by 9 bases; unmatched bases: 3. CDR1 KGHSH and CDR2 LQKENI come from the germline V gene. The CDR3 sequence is CASSRGSGEQFF. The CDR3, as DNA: TGTGCCAGCTCACGCGGGAGTGGTGAGCAGTTCTTC.

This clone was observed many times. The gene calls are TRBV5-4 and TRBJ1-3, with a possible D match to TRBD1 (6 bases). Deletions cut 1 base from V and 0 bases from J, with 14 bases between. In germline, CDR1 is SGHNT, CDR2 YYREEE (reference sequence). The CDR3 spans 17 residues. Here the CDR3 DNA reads TGTGCCAGCAGCTTGAGGGGGTTGACCAGCTCTGGAAACACCATATATTTT. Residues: CASSLRGLTSSGNTIYF.

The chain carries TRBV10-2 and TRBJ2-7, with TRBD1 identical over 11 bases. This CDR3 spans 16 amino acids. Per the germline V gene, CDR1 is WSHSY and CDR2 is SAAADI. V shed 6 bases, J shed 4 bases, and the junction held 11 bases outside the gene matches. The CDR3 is CASRPHGQGASYEQYF. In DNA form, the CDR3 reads TGCGCCAGCAGACCCCACGGACAGGGGGCGAGTTACGAGCAGTACTTC.